The clone carrying this T cell receptor beta chain was seen repeatedly, ten times or more. Its antigen is not identified. V was clipped by 4 bases and J by 4 bases; unmatched bases: 6. Germline V gene lookup returns CDR1 ENHRY and CDR2 SYGVKD. This CDR3 region has 15 residues. The data stem from a study of tumor and adjacent non-tumor tissue in lung cancer. Study background: Stage I to III disease affected ten to eleven men and 4 or 5 women aged roughly 31 to 85. About 4.2 million productive TCRbeta reads were obtained per sample on average. Study-wide findings and caveats: Tumor tissue had significantly higher TCR diversity than normal lung.

No cell sorting was done before RNA was extracted from the tissue. This non-tumor lung sample came from over 3 cm beyond the tumor edge. Chemotherapy-naive patients with new lung cancer underwent thoracic surgery in China, August–late 2014. The library came from three nested PCR rounds adapted from ARM-PCR protocols. TCRdb processed the multiplex PCR reads anew with MiXCR; each CDR3 protein has one entry. The data show about 48,000 distinct CDR3 sequences, with roughly 67% seen just once and approximately 31% held by the top ten. This receptor was obtained from a woman aged 70 to 79 with non-small cell lung cancer. Sequencing was carried out using distant non-tumor lung tissue. This rearrangement joins TRBV10-3 to TRBJ1-5; 8 bases are shared with TRBD1. The CDR3: CAISATGGRNQPQHF. The CDR3 nucleotides read TGTGCCATCAGTGCCACAGGGGGACGTAATCAGCCCCAGCATTTT.